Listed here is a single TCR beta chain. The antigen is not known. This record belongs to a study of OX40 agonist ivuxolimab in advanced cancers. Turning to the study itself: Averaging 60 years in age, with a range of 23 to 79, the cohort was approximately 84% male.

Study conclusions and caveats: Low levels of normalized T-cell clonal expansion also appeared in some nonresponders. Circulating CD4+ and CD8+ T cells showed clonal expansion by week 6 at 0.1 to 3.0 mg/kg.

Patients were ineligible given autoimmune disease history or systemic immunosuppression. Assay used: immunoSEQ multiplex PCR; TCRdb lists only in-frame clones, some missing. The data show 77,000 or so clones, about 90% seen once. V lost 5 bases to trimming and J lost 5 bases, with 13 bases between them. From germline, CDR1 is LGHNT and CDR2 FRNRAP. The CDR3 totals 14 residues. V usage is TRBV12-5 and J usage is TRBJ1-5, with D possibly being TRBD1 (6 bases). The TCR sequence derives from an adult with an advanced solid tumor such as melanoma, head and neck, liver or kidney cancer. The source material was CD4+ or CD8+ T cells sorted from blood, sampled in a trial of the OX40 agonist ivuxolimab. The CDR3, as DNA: TGTGCTAGTGGTATGACAGGACTCTATCAGCCCCAGCATTTT. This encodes CASGMTGLYQPQHF.